The clone carrying this T cell receptor beta chain was detected a few times. This sample stems from a study of CD8+ T cells in alopecia areata. This CDR3 contains 15 residues. The V gene lost 4 bases and the J gene lost 3 bases, with 10 bases spanning the gap. The germline V gene has CDR1 SNHLY and CDR2 FYNNEI. The treatment was: oral pan-JAK inhibitor, 5-10 mg twice daily. Once RNA had been extracted, it was reverse transcribed into cDNA to act as the sequencing template. The table came from immunoSEQ multiplex PCR; TCRdb's copy has only in-frame clones and leaves some out. Of approximately 280,000 clones listed, roughly 64% were seen once; the top ten hold around 1.7%.

The sequenced sample was CD4+ T cells sorted from blood, obtained at week 24, from a patient treated with tofacitinib. The chain couples TRBV2 to TRBJ1-6, with no clear D. This TCR came from a human donor with alopecia areata. The CDR3 DNA is TGTGCCAGCAGTGCCCTAGAAATCTATAATTCACCCCTCCACTTT. This translates into CASSALEIYNSPLHF.